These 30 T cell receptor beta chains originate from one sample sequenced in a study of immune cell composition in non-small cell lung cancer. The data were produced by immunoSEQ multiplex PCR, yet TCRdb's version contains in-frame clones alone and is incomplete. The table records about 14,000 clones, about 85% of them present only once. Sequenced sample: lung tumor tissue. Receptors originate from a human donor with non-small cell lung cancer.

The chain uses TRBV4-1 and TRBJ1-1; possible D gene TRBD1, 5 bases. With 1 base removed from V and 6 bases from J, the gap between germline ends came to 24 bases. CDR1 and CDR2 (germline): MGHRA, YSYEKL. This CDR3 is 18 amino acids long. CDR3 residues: CASSQVYAPQGRDAEAFF. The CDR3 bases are TGCGCCAGCAGCCAAGTATATGCCCCCCAGGGAAGGGACGCTGAAGCTTTCTTT.

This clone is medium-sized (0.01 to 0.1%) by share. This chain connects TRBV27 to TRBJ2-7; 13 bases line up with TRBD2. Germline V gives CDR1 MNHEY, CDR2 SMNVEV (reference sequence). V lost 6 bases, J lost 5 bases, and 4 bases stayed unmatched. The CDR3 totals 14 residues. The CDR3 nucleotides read TGTGCCAGCAGCGCACTAGCGGGAGGGGACGAGCAGTACTTC. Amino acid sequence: CASSALAGGDEQYF.

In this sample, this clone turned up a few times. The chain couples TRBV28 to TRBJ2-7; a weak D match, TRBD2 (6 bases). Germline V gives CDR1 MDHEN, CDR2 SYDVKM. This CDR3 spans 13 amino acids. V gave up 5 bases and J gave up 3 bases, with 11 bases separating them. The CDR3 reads CASSPSAHYEQYF. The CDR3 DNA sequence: TGTGCCAGCAGTCCTAGCGCCCACTACGAGCAGTACTTC. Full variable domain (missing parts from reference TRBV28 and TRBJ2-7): DVKVTQSSRYLVKRTGEKVFLECVQDMDHENMFWYRQDPGLGLRLIYFSYDVKMKEKGDIPEGYSVSREKKERFSLILESASTNQTSMYLCASSPSAHYEQYFGPGTRLTVT.

CDR3: CAWSVRRRGEQFF. In DNA, the CDR3 is TGTGCCTGGAGTGTACGGAGGCGGGGTGAGCAGTTCTTC. The chain has TRBV30 and TRBJ2-1, with TRBD2 as a possible D gene (6 bases). V shed 0 bases and J shed 9 bases, with 12 bases lying between them. This CDR3 has 13 residues. The germline V gene encodes CDR1 GTSNPN and CDR2 SVGIG (reference sequence).

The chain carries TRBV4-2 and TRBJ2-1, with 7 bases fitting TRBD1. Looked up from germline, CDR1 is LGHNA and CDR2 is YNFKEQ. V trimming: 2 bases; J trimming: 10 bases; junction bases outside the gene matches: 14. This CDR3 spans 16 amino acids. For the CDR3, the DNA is TGTGCCAGCAGCCAACTCCCGCGGCCGACAGGGCACGAGCAGTTCTTC. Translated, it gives CASSQLPRPTGHEQFF.

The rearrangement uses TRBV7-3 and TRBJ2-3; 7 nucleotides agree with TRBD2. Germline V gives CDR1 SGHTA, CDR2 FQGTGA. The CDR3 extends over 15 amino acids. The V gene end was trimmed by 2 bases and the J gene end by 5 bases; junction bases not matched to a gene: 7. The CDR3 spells CASSLVAGSGDTQYF. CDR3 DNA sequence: TGTGCCAGCAGCTTAGTAGCGGGTTCGGGAGATACGCAGTATTTT.

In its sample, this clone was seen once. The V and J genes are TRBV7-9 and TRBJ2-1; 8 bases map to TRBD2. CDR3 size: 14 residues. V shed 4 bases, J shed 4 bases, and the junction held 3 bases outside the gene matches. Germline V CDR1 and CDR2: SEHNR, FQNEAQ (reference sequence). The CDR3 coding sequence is TGTGCCAGCAGCTCTACTAGCGGATACAATGAGCAGTTCTTC. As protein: CASSSTSGYNEQFF.

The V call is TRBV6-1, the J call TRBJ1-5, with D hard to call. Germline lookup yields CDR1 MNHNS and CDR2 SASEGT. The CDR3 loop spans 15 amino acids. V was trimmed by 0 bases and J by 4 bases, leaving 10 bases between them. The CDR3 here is CASSEAGQLNQPQHF. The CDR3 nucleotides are TGTGCCAGCAGTGAAGCCGGGCAGCTAAATCAGCCCCAGCATTTT.

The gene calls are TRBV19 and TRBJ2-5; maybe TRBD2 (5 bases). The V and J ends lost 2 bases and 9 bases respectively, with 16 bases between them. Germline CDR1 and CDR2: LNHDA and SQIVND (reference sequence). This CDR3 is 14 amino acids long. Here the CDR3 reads CASSITGIPRAQYF. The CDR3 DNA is TGTGCCAGTAGTATAACGGGAATACCTAGGGCCCAGTACTTC.

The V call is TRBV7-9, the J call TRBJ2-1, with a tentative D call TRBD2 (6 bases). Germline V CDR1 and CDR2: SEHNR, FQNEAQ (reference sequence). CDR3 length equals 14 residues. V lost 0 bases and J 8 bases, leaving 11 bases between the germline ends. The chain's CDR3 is CASSLAVTGDEQFF. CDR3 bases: TGTGCCAGCAGCTTAGCTGTAACGGGAGATGAGCAGTTCTTC.

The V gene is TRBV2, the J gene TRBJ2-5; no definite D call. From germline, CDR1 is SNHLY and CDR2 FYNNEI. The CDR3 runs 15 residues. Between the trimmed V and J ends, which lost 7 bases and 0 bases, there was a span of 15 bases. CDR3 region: CASNLGSVYQETQYF. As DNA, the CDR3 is TGTGCCAGCAACTTGGGCAGTGTCTACCAAGAGACCCAGTACTTC.

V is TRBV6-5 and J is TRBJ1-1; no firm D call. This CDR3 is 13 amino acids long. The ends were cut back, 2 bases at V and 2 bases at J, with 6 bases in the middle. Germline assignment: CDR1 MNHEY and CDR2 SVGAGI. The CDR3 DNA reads TGTGCCAGCAGTTACGAAAGCAACACTGAAGCTTTCTTT. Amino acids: CASSYESNTEAFF.

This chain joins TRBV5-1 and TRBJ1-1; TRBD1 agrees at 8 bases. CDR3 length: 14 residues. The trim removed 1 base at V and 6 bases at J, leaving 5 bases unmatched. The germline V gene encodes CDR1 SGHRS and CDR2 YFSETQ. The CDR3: CASSLTGGNPEAFF. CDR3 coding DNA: TGCGCCAGCAGCTTGACAGGGGGTAACCCTGAAGCTTTCTTT. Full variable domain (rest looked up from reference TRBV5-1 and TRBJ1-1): KAGVTQTPRYLIKTRGQQVTLSCSPISGHRSVSWYQQTPGQGLQFLFEYFSETQRNKGNFPGRFSGRQFSNSRSEMNVSTLELGDSALYLCASSLTGGNPEAFFGQGTRLTVV.

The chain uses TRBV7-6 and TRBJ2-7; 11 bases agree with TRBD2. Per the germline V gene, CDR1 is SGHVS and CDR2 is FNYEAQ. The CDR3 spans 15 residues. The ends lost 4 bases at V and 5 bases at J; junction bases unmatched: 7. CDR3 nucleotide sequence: TGTGCCAGCAGCTCACTAGCGGGGGCTACTAACGAGCAGTACTTC. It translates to CASSSLAGATNEQYF. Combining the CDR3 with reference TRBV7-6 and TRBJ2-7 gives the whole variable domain GAGVSQSPRYKVTKRGQDVALRCDPISGHVSLYWYRQALGQGPEFLTYFNYEAQQDKSGLPNDRFSAERPEGSISTLTIQRTEQRDSAMYRCASSSLAGATNEQYFGPGTRLTVT.

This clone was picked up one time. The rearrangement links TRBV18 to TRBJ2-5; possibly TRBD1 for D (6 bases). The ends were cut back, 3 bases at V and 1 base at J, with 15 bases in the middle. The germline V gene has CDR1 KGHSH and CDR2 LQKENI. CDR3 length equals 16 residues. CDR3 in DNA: TGTGCCAGCTCACCCCTGGGACAATCGAGCCAAGAGACCCAGTACTTC. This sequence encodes CASSPLGQSSQETQYF. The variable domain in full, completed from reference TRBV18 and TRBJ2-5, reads NAGVMQNPRHLVRRRGQEARLRCSPMKGHSHVYWYRQLPEEGLKFMVYLQKENIIDESGMPKERFSAEFPKEGPSILRIQQVVRGDSAAYFCASSPLGQSSQETQYFGPGTRLLVL.

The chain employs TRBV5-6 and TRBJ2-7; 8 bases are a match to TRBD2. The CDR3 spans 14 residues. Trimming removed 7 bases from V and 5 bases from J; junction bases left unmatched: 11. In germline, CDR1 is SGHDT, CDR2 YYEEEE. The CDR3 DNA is TGTGCCAGCGGCTATCGAAGCGGGAGCGACGAGCAGTACTTC. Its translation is CASGYRSGSDEQYF.

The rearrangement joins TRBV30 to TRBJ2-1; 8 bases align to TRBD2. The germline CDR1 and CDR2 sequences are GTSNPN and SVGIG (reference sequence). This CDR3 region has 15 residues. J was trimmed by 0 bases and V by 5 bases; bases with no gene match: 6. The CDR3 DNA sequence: TGTGCCTGGCAGGGCGGGACTAGCTCCTACAATGAGCAGTTCTTC. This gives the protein CAWQGGTSSYNEQFF.

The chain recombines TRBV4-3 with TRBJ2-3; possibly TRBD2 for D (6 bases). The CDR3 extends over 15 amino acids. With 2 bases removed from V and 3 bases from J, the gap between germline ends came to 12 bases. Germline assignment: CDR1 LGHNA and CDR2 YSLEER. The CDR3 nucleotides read TGCGCCAGCAGCCAATTTGGGGGGACGACAGATACGCAGTATTTT. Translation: CASSQFGGTTDTQYF.

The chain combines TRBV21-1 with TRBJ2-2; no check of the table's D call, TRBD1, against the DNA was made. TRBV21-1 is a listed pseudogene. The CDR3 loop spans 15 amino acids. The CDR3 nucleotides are TGTGCCAGCAGCCTCCCGGACAGACTCACCGGGGAGCTGTTTTTT. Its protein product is CASSLPDRLTGELFF.

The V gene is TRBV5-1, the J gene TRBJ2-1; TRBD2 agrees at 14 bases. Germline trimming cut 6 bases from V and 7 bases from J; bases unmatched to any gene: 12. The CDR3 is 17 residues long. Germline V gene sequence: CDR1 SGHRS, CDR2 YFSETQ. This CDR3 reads CASTSGTSGSRGNEQFF. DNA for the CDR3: TGCGCCAGCACCTCCGGGACTAGCGGGAGCCGGGGGAATGAGCAGTTCTTC.

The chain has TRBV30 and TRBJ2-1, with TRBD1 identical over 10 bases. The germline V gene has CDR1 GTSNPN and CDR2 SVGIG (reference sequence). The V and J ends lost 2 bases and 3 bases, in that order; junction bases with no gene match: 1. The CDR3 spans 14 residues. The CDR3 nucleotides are TGTGCCTGGAGTTGGACAGGGGGCTACAATGAGCAGTTCTTC. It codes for CAWSWTGGYNEQFF. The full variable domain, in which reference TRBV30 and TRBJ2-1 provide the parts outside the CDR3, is SQTIHQWPATLVQPVGSPLSLECTVEGTSNPNLYWYRQAAGRGLQLLFYSVGIGQISSEVPQNLSASRPQDRQFILSSKKLLLSDSGFYLCAWSWTGGYNEQFFGPGTRLTVL.

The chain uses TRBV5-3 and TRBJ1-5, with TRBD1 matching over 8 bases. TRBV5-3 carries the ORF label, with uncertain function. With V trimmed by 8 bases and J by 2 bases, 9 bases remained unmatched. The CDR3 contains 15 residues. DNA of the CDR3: TGTGCCAGCAGCCATGGACAGGGCGGCAATCAGCCCCAGCATTTT. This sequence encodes CASSHGQGGNQPQHF.

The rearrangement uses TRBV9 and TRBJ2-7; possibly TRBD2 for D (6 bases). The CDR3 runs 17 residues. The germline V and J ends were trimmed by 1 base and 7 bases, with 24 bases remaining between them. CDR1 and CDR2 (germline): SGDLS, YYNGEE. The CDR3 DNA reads TGTGCCAGCAGCGTACGGCGGCGGGGCCCACGTTTTAAGGAGCAGTACTTC. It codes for CASSVRRRGPRFKEQYF.

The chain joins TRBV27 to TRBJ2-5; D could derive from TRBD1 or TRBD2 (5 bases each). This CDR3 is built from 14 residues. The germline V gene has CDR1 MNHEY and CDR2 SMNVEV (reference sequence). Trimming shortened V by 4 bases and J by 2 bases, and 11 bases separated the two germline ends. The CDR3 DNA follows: TGTGCCAGCAGTTGGTCGGGACGGCAAGAGACCCAGTACTTC. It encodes CASSWSGRQETQYF.

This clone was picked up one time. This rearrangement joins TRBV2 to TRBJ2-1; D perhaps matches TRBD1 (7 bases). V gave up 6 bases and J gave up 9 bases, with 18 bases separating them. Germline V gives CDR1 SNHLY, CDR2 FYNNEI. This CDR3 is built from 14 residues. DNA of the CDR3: TGTGCCAGCAGCCGCCCCAGGGGGGTGAGTGAGCAGTTCTTC. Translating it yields CASSRPRGVSEQFF.

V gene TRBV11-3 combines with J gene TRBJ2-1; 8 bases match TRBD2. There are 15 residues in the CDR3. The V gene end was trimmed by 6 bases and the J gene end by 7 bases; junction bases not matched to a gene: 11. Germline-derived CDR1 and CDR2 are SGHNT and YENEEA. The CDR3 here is CASSGSGIRGNEQFF. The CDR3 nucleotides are TGTGCCAGCAGTGGTAGCGGGATAAGAGGGAATGAGCAGTTCTTC. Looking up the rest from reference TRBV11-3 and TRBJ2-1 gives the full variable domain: EAGVVQSPRYKIIEKKQPVAFWCNPISGHNTLYWYLQNLGQGPELLIRYENEEAVDDSQLPKDRFSAERLKGVDSTLKIQPAELGDSAVYLCASSGSGIRGNEQFFGPGTRLTVL.

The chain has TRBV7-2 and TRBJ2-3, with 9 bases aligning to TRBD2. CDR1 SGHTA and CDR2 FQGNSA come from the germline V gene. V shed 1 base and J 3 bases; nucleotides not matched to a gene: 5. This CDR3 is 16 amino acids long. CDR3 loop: CASSLGGSGGTDTQYF. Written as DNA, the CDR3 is TGTGCCAGCAGCTTAGGCGGGAGCGGGGGGACAGATACGCAGTATTTT.

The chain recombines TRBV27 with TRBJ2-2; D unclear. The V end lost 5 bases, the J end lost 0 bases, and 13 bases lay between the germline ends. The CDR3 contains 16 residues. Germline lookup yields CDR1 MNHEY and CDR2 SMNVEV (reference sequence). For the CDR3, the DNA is TGTGCCAGCAGTCCCCGGGCGGACGCGAACACCGGGGAGCTGTTTTTT. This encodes CASSPRADANTGELFF.

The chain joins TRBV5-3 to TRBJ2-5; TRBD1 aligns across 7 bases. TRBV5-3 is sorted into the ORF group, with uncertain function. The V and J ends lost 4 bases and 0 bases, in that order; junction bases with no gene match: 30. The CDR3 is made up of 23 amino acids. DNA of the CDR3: TGTGCCAGAAGCCTAACCTTCCGAGGGGGCGCAGACTTTCGGCAAAAGTACCAAGAGACCCAGTACTTC. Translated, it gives CARSLTFRGGADFRQKYQETQYF.

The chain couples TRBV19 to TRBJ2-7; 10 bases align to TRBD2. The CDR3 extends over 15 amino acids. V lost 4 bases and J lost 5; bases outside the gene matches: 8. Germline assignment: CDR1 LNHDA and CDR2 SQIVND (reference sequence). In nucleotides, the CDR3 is TGTGCCAGTAGTACCCCGGGACTAGCGTTCCACGAGCAGTACTTC. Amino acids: CASSTPGLAFHEQYF.